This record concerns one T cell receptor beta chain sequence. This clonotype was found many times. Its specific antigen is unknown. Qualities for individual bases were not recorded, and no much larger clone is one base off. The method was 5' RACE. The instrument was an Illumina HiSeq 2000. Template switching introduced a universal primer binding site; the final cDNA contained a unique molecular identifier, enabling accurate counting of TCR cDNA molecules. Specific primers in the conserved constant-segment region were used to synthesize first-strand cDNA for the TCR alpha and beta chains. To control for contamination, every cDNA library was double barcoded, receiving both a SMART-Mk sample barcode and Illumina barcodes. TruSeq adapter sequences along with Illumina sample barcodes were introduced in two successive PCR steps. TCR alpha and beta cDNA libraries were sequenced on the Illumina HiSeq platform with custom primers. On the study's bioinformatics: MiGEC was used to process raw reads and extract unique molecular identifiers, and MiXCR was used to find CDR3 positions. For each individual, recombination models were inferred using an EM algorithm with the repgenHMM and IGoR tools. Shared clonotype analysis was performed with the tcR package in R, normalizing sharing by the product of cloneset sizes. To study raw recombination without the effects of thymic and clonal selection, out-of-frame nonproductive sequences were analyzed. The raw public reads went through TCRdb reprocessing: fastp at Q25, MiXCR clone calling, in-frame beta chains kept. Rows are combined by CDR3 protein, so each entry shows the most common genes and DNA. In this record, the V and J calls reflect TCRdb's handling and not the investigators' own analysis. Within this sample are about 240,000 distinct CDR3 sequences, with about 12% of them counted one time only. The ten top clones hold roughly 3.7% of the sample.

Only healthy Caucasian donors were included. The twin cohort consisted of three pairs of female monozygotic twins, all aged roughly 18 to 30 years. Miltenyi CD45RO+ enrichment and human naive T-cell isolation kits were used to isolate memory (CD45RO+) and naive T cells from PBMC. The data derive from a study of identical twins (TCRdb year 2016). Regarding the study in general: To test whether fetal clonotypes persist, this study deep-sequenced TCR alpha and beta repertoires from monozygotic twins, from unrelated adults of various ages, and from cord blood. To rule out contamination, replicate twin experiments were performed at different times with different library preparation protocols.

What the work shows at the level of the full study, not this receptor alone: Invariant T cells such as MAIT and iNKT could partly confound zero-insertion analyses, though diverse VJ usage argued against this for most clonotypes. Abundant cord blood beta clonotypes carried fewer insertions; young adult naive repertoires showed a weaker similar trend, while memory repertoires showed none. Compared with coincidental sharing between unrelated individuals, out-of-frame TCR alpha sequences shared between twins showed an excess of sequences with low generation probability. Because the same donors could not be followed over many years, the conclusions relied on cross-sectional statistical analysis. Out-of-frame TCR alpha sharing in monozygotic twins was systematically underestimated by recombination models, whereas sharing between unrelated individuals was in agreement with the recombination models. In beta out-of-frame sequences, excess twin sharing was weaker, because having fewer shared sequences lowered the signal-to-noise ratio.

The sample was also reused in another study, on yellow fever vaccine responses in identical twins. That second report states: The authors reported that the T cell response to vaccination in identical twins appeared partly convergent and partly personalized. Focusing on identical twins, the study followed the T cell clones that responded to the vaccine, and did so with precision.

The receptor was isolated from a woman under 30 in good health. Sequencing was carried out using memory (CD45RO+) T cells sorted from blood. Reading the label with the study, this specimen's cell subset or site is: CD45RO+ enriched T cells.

The CDR3 protein sequence reads: CASSLRTGGNEKLFF. The nucleotides read TGTGCCAGCAGTCTCCGGACAGGGGGTAATGAAAAACTGTTTTTT. The V gene is TRBV12-3 or TRBV12-4 and the J gene is TRBJ1-4; TRBD1 agrees with 10 junctional bases. Trimming removed 5 bases from V and 4 bases from J; the gene matches leave 4 bases unexplained. From the cysteine up to the phenylalanine, the CDR3 has a length of 15 residues. Here the CDR3 DNA is all that survives: 45 bases in frame from base 1.